These 14 T cell receptor beta chains came from one sample sequenced in a study of T cells in Graves' hyperthyroidism and ophthalmopathy. TCR beta CDR3 sequences were amplified from RNA transcripts. The HTBI primer set drove a first-round RT-PCR of the TCR CDR3. One entry per CDR3 protein results from TCRdb running MiXCR on the multiplex PCR reads. Of some 140,000 distinct CDR3 sequences in the sample, roughly a fifth were seen once. The sequencing input was blood. The receptors here all came from a woman between 45 and 60 years old with Graves' hyperthyroidism that later progressed to Graves' ophthalmopathy.

As for this clonotype: A much larger clone sits a single nucleotide away, making a read error possible. The genes are TRBV6-1 and TRBJ2-3; unclear D gene. V was clipped by 10 bases and J by 9 bases, with 14 bases between them. This CDR3 comprises 11 residues. Germline lookup yields CDR1 MNHNS and CDR2 SASEGT. The CDR3 loop is CATMTRTTQYF. CDR3 nucleotides: TGTGCCACCATGACAAGGACCACGCAGTATTTT.

V usage is TRBV7-3 and J usage is TRBJ2-6, with a tentative D call TRBD1 (6 bases). Trimming cost V 5 bases and J 0 bases, with 23 bases left between them. The CDR3 totals 20 residues. Germline V gives CDR1 SGHTA, CDR2 FQGTGA. CDR3 in amino acids: CASSPRRPGQTSSGANVLTF. CDR3 DNA sequence: TGTGCCAGCAGCCCCCGACGACCGGGACAAACCTCCTCTGGGGCCAACGTCCTGACTTTC.

This clonotype was observed many times. V and J are TRBV28 and TRBJ2-6; D is ambiguous. Germline CDR1 MDHEN, CDR2 SYDVKM. The CDR3 runs to 13 residues. Trimming cost V 8 bases and J 0 bases, with 5 bases left between them. In nucleotides, the CDR3 is TGTGCCAGCCTTTTCTCTGGGGCCAACGTCCTGACTTTC. It yields the protein CASLFSGANVLTF.

Concerning this clonotype: This may be a read error, as it is one base from a much larger clone. CDR3 DNA sequence: TGTGCCAACAGCTTGACTAGCGCCGGGGGGGGAGAGCAGTTCTTC. Translating it yields CANSLTSAGGGEQFF. The chain combines TRBV5-8 with TRBJ2-1, with TRBD2 identical over 8 bases. This CDR3 has 15 residues. Germline V lookup: CDR1 SGHTS, CDR2 YDEGEE. Using reference TRBV5-8 and TRBJ2-1 for the parts outside the CDR3, the full variable domain is EAGVTQSPTHLIKTRGQQATLRCSPISGHTSVYWYQQALGLGLQFLLWYDEGEERNRGNFPPRFSGRQFPNYSSELNVNALELEDSALYLCANSLTSAGGGEQFFGPGTRLTVL.

This clonotype was counted between two and nine times. V is TRBV19 and J is TRBJ2-7; unclear D gene. The CDR3 is made up of 17 amino acids. Germline lookup yields CDR1 LNHDA and CDR2 SQIVND (reference sequence). V shed 2 bases and J shed 1 base, with 18 bases lying between them. The CDR3 sequence is CASSIRKGLTSSYEQYF. DNA of the CDR3: TGTGCCAGTAGTATAAGGAAAGGGCTAACCAGTTCCTACGAGCAGTACTTC.

This clonotype appeared many times. The gene calls are TRBV5-1 and TRBJ2-1, with D tentatively TRBD1 (5 bases). This CDR3 spans 15 amino acids. V gave up 8 bases and J gave up 0 bases, with 15 bases separating them. CDR1 is SGHRS, CDR2 YFSETQ, per germline. The CDR3 region has the DNA TGCGCCAGTGCCTTAGCAGACAGCTCCTACAATGAGCAGTTCTTC. Residues: CASALADSSYNEQFF.

The J gene is TRBJ2-3, the V gene TRBV9, with D uncertain. The CDR3 length is 14 residues. V lost 4 bases, J lost 0 bases, and 9 bases lay in between. Germline lookup yields CDR1 SGDLS and CDR2 YYNGEE. Here the CDR3 DNA reads TGTGCCAGCAGCCCCAGCAGTAGCACAGATACGCAGTATTTT. It specifies CASSPSSSTDTQYF.

The gene calls are TRBV5-6 and TRBJ2-7; D may be TRBD1 (6 bases). The CDR3 has 12 residues. The germline CDR1 and CDR2 sequences are SGHDT and YYEEEE. The ends were cut back, 4 bases at V and 7 bases at J, with 12 bases in the middle. CDR3 in DNA: TGTGCCAGCAGCAGGACAGCTAGGGAGCAGTACTTC. Its translation is CASSRTAREQYF.

The rearrangement uses TRBV20-1 and TRBJ2-2, with TRBD1 matching over 7 bases. J was trimmed by 2 bases and V by 1 base; bases with no gene match: 4. Germline V gene data show CDR1 as DFQATT and CDR2 as SNEGSKA (reference sequence). This CDR3 contains 15 residues. This chain's CDR3 is CSARAGTANTGELFF. The CDR3 bases are TGCAGTGCTAGAGCCGGGACAGCAAACACCGGGGAGCTGTTTTTT.

The rearrangement uses TRBV10-3 and TRBJ2-3; D is ambiguous. Germline loops: CDR1 ENHRY, CDR2 SYGVKD. CDR3 length equals 14 residues. V lost 3 bases, J lost 4 bases, and 11 bases lay in between. The CDR3 DNA reads TGTGCCATCAGTGAAATCGGCGGTGCAGATACGCAGTATTTT. Translated, it gives CAISEIGGADTQYF.

The chain carries TRBV3-1 and TRBJ2-7; D is undetermined. The germline gives CDR1 LGHDT, CDR2 YNNKEL (reference sequence). The V end lost 3 bases, the J end lost 3 bases, and 6 bases lay between the germline ends. The CDR3 has 12 amino acids. Here the CDR3 DNA reads TGTGCCAGCAGCCAGGCAGACTACGAGCAGTACTTC. Its translation is CASSQADYEQYF.

This chain connects TRBV5-1 to TRBJ1-1; a possible D gene is TRBD1 (6 bases). Per germline, CDR1 SGHRS and CDR2 YFSETQ. Trimming left V 1 base short and J 5 bases short, with 12 bases between. This CDR3 spans 14 amino acids. The CDR3 region is CASSLLSGETEAFF. The CDR3 DNA follows: TGCGCCAGCAGCTTGCTCTCAGGGGAAACTGAAGCTTTCTTT.

This clonotype was seen ten or more times. The rearrangement uses TRBV7-6 and TRBJ2-3; 7 nucleotides match TRBD2. Per germline, CDR1 SGHVS and CDR2 FNYEAQ. With V trimmed by 2 bases and J by 2 bases, 16 bases remained unmatched. The CDR3 covers 19 residues. The CDR3 DNA sequence: TGTGCCAGCAGCTTAAGATGGGGGGGGACTACTAGCGTCACAGATACGCAGTATTTT. Its translation is CASSLRWGGTTSVTDTQYF.

Many counts were recorded for this clonotype. The chain combines TRBV28 with TRBJ2-5, with D unresolved. CDR1 is MDHEN and CDR2 is SYDVKM in the germline V gene. The length of the CDR3 is 14 residues. Trimming cost V 5 bases and J 2 bases, with 12 bases left between them. The DNA for the CDR3 is TGTGCCAGCAGTCCGGTGGAATGGCAAGAGACCCAGTACTTC. This encodes CASSPVEWQETQYF.